One T cell receptor beta chain is described in this entry. The sample belongs to a study of shared clonotypes between healthy human individuals. Here immunoSEQ multiplex PCR was the method, and the copy in TCRdb shows in-frame clones only, minus some. The sample includes 2 million to 2.5 million clones, roughly 95% of them seen just once. This receptor was obtained from a young man in good health. Sequencing used naive CD4+ T cells sorted from blood. Subset defined: CD45RA+ positively selected.

The CDR3 loop is CAISGGDFSYNEQFF. CDR3 bases: TGTGCCATCAGCGGGGGGGATTTCTCCTACAATGAGCAGTTCTTC. The rearrangement links TRBV10-3 to TRBJ2-1, with 8 positions matching TRBD2. CDR3 length: 15 residues. Germline V lookup: CDR1 ENHRY, CDR2 SYGVKD. V lost 6 bases and J lost 0; bases outside the gene matches: 4.